This T cell receptor beta chain was documented in a study of shared clonotypes between healthy human individuals. This clone was found once. Using immunoSEQ multiplex PCR, the repertoire was profiled, and TCRdb retains in-frame clones only, with some absent. In the table there are 2.3 million or so clones, approximately 95% of which are singletons. The receptor comes from a young man in good health. Some clones in this sample may be carry-over from other donors' samples. The sequenced material came from naive CD4+ T cells from PBMCs. Noted subset: CD45RA+ positively selected.

The CDR3 sequence is CASRRGGGETQYF. The CDR3 DNA follows: TGTGCCAGCAGACGTGGGGGTGGGGAGACCCAGTACTTC. The rearrangement uses TRBV6-5 and TRBJ2-5, with D perhaps TRBD1 or TRBD2 (5 bases each). The CDR3 consists of 13 residues. Trimming cost V 6 bases and J 5 bases, with 13 bases left between them. The V gene's germline CDR1 is MNHEY and CDR2 SVGAGI.